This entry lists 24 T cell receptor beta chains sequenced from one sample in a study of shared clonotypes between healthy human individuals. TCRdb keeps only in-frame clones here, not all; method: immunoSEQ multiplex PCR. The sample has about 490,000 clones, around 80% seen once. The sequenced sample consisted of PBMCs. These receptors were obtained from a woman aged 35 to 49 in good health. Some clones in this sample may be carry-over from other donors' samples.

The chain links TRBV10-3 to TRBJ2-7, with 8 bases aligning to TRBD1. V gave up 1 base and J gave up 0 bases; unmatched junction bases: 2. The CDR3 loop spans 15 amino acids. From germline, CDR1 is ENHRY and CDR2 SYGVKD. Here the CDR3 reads CAISEWDRSSYEQYF. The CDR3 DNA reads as TGTGCCATCAGTGAGTGGGACAGGAGCTCCTACGAGCAGTACTTC.

The CDR3: CASSLAGGSAYGYTF. The CDR3 nucleotides read TGTGCCAGCAGCTTAGCAGGGGGCTCCGCCTATGGCTACACCTTC. The genes are TRBV7-3 and TRBJ1-2, with 8 bases matching TRBD1. The germline gives CDR1 SGHTA, CDR2 FQGTGA. The trim removed 2 bases at V and 4 bases at J, leaving 6 bases unmatched. The CDR3 is 15 residues long.

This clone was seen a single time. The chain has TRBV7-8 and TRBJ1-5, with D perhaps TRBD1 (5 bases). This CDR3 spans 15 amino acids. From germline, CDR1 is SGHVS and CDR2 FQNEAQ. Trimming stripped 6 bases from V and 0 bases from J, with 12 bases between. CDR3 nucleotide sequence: TGTGCCAGCAGTAGAGACAGTTATAGCAATCAGCCCCAGCATTTT. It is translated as CASSRDSYSNQPQHF.

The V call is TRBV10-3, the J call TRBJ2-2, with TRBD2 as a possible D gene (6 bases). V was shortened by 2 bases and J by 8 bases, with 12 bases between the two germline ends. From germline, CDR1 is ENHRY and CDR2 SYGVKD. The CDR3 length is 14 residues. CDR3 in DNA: TGTGCCATCAGTGAGACGGAGGGCACAGGGGAGCTGTTTTTT. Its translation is CAISETEGTGELFF.

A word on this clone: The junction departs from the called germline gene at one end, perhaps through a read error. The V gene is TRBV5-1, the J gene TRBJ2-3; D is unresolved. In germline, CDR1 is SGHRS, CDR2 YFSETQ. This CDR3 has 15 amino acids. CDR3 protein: CASSPGLLDTDAQYF. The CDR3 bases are TGCGCCAGCAGCCCGGGCCTTTTAGACACAGATGCGCAGTATTTT.

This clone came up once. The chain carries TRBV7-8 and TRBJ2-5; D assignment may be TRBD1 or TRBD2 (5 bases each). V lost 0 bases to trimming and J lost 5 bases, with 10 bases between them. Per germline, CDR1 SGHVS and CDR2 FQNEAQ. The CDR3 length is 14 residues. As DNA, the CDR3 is TGTGCCAGCAGCTTAGCCCGGGGCCGGGAGACCCAGTACTTC. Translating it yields CASSLARGRETQYF.

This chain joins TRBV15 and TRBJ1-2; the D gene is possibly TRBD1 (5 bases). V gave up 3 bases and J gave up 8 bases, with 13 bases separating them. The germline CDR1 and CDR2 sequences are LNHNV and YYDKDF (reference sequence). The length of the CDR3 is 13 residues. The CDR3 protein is CATSRLTDRGYTF. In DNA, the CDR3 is TGTGCCACCAGCAGGCTGACAGACCGCGGCTACACCTTC.

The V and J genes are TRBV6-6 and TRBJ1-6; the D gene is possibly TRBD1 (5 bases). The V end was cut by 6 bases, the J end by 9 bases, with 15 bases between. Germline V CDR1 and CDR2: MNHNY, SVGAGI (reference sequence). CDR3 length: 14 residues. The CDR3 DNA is TGTGCCAGCAGACAGGTTGGCAGCGGTTCACCCCTCCACTTT. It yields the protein CASRQVGSGSPLHF.

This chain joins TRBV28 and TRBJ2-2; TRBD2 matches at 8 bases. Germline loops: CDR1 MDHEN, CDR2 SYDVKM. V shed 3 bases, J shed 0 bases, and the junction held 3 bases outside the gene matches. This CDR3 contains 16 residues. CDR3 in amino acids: CASSFGGRTNTGELFF. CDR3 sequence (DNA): TGTGCCAGCAGTTTCGGCGGGAGGACGAACACCGGGGAGCTGTTTTTT.

The CDR3 coding sequence is TGCGCCAGCAGCCAAGGCGTTGACGGTGAAGCTTTCTTT. It encodes CASSQGVDGEAFF. This chain joins TRBV4-1 and TRBJ1-1; D uncertain. Germline loops: CDR1 MGHRA, CDR2 YSYEKL. V dropped 1 base and J dropped 7 bases, with 10 bases sitting between them. The CDR3 runs to 13 residues.

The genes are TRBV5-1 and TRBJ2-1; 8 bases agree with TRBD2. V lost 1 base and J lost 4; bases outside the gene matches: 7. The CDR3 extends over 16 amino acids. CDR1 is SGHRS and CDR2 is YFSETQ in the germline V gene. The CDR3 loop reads CASSLSLAENYNEQFF. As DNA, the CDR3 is TGCGCCAGCAGCTTGTCACTAGCGGAGAATTACAATGAGCAGTTCTTC.

CDR3: CASSDPTSGRMDEQFF. CDR3 bases: TGTGCCAGCTCAGACCCGACTAGCGGGAGGATGGATGAGCAGTTCTTC. The chain employs TRBV18 and TRBJ2-1; 13 bases line up with TRBD2. The trim removed 5 bases at V and 8 bases at J, leaving 9 bases unmatched. The CDR3 spans 16 residues. The germline gives CDR1 KGHSH, CDR2 LQKENI.

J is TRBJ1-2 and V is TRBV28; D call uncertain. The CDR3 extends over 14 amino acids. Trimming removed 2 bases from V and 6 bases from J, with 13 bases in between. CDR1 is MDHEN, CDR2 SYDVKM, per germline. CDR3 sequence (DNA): TGTGCCAGCAGTTTACCGGGGAGACGCGATGGCTACACCTTC. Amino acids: CASSLPGRRDGYTF.

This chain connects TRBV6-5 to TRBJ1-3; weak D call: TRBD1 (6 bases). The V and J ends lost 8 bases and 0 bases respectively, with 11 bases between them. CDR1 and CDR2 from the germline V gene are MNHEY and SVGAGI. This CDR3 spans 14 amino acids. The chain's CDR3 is CASGGGLSGNTIYF. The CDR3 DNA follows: TGTGCCAGCGGGGGGGGGCTCTCTGGAAACACCATATATTTT.

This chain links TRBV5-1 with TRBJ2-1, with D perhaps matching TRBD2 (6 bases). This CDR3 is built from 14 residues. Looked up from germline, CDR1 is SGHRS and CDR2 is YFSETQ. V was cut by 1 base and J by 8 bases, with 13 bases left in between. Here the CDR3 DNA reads TGCGCCAGCAGCTTGAATCGGGGGACCCATGAGCAGTTCTTC. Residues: CASSLNRGTHEQFF.

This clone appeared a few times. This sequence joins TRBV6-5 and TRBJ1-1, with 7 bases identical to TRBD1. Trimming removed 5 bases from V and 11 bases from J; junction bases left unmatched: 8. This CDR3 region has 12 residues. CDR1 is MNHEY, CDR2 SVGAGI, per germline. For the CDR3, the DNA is TGTGCCAGCAGTAAAGGGGGCAGCAAGGCTTTCTTT. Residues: CASSKGGSKAFF.

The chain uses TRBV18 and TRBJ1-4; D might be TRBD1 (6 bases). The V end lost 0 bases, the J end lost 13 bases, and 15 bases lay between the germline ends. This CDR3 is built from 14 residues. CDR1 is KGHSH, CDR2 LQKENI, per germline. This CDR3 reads CASSPPARTRGLFF. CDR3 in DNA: TGTGCCAGCTCACCACCCGCACGGACCAGGGGACTGTTTTTT. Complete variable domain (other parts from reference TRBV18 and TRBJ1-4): NAGVMQNPRHLVRRRGQEARLRCSPMKGHSHVYWYRQLPEEGLKFMVYLQKENIIDESGMPKERFSAEFPKEGPSILRIQQVVRGDSAAYFCASSPPARTRGLFFGSGTQLSVL.

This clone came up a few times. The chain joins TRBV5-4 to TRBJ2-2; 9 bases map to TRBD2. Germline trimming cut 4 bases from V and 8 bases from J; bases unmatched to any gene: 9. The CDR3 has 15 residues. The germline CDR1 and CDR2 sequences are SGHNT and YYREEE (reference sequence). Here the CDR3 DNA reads TGTGCCAGCAGCCTGGCGGGAGGGCCGGGGGGGGAGCTGTTTTTT. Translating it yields CASSLAGGPGGELFF.

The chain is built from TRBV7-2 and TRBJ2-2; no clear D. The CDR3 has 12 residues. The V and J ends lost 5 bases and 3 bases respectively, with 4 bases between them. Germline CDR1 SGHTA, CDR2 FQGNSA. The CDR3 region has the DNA TGTGCCAGCAGCCTCGACACCGGGGAGCTGTTTTTT. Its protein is CASSLDTGELFF.

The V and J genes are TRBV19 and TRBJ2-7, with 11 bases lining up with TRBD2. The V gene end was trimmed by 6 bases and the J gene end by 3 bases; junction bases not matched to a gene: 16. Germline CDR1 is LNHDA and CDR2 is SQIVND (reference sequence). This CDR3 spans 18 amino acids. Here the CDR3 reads CASSVMGLAAGSVYEQYF. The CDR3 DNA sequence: TGTGCCAGTAGCGTAATGGGACTAGCGGCTGGGAGTGTCTACGAGCAGTACTTC.

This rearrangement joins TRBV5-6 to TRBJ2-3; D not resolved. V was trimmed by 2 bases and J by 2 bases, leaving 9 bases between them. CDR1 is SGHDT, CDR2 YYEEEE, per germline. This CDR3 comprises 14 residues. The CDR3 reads CASSFPLHTDTQYF. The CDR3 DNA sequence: TGTGCCAGCAGCTTCCCGCTACACACAGATACGCAGTATTTT.

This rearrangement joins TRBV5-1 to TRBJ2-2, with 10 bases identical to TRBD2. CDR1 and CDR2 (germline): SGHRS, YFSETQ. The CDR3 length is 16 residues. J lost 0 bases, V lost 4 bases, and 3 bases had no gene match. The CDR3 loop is CASSRGLAANTGELFF. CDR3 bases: TGCGCCAGCAGCCGAGGACTAGCGGCGAACACCGGGGAGCTGTTTTTT. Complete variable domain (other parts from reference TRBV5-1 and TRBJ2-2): KAGVTQTPRYLIKTRGQQVTLSCSPISGHRSVSWYQQTPGQGLQFLFEYFSETQRNKGNFPGRFSGRQFSNSRSEMNVSTLELGDSALYLCASSRGLAANTGELFFGEGSRLTVL.

The CDR3 DNA reads as TGTGCCAGCAGTTCCTGGTTTCGAGGCGATAGTAATGAAAAACTGTTTTTT. It translates to CASSSWFRGDSNEKLFF. V and J are TRBV28 and TRBJ1-4; D uncertain. The germline V gene has CDR1 MDHEN and CDR2 SYDVKM. Trimming stripped 4 bases from V and 4 bases from J, with 19 bases between. The CDR3 extends over 17 amino acids.

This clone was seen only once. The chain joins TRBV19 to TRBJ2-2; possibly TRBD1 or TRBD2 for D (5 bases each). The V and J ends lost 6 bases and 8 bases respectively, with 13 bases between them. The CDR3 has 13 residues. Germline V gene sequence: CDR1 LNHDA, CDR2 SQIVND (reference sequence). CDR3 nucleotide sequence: TGTGCCAGTAGCGGGACCGGCGGGGGGGAGCTGTTTTTT. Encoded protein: CASSGTGGGELFF.